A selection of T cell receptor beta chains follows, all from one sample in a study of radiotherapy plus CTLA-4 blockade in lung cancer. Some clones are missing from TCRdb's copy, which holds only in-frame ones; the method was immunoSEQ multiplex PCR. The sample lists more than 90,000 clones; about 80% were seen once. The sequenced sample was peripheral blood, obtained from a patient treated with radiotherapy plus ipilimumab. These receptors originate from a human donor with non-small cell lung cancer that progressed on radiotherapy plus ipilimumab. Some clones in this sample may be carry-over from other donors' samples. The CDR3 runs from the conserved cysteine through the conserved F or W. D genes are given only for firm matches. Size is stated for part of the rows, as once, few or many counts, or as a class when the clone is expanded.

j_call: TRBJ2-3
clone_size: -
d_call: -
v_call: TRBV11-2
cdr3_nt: TGTGCCAGCATTCCCAGGGATGGGGGCACAGATACGCAGTATTTT
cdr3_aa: CASIPRDGGTDTQYF

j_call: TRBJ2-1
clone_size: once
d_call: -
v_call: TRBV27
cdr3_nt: TGTGCCAGCAGTCCTCCCAGTGTCTCCTACAATGAGCAGTTCTTC
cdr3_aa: CASSPPSVSYNEQFF

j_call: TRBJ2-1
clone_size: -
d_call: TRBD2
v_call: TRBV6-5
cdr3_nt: TGTGCCAGCAGACGGACTAGCGGGGGGTACAATGAGCAGTTCTTC
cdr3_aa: CASRRTSGGYNEQFF

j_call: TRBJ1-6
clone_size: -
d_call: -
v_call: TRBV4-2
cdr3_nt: TGTGCCAGCAGCCTGGGAGGTCCAAATAATTCACCCCTCCACTTT
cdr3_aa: CASSLGGPNNSPLHF

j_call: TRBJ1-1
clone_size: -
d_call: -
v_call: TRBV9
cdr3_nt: TGTGCCAGCAGCGCCGACGGGGGGACTGAAGCTTTCTTT
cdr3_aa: CASSADGGTEAFF

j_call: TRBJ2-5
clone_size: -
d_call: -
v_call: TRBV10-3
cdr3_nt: TGTGCCATCAGTGAGTTCAGGGTAGGAGGGAAAGAGACCCAGTACTTC
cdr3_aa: CAISEFRVGGKETQYF

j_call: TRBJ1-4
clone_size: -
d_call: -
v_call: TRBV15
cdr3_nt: TGTGCCACCAGCAGACTAACAGCAACTAATGAAAAACTGTTTTTT
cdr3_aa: CATSRLTATNEKLFF

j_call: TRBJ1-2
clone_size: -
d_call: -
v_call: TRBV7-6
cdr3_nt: TGTGCCAGCAGCTTAGGGACGTCCGGGGAGAGCTACACCTTC
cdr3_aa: CASSLGTSGESYTF

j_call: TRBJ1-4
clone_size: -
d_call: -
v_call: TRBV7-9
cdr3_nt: TGTGCCAGCAGCCCAGGGATCACAACTAATGAAAAACTGTTTTTT
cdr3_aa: CASSPGITTNEKLFF

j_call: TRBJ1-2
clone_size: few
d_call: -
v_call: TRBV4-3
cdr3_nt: TGCGCCAGCAGCCGAAGGCACACCTCTAACTATGGCTACACCTTC
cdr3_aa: CASSRRHTSNYGYTF

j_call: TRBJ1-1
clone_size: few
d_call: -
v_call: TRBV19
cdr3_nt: TGTGCCAGTAGTCGTCCTTTTCAGGACACTGAAGCTTTCTTT
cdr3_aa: CASSRPFQDTEAFF

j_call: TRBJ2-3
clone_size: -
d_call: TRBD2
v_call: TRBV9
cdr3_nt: TGTGCCAGCAGCGTAAGGACTAGCGGGGTAGAGACGCAGTATTTT
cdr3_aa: CASSVRTSGVETQYF

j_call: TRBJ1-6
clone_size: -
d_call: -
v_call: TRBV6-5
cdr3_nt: TGTGCCAGCAGCGTGACCCATTCACCCCTCCACTTT
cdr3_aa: CASSVTHSPLHF

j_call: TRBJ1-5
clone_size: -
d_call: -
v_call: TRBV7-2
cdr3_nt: TGTGCCAGCAGCTTAGGGGGCAGGTATAGCAATCAGCCCCAGCATTTT
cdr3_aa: CASSLGGRYSNQPQHF

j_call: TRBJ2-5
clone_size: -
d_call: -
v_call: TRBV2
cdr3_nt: TGTGCCAGCAGTGAGCGTCCGGTTAGCGAGACCCAGTACTTC
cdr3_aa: CASSERPVSETQYF

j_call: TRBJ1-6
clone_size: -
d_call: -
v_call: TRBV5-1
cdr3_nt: TGCGCCAGCAGCCCACCCTCCTATCCCCTCCACTTT
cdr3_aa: CASSPPSYPLHF

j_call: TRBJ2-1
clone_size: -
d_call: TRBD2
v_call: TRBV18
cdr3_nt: TGTGCCAGCTCACTAAGCGGGGAGGTGCAGCAGTTCTTC
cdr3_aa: CASSLSGEVQQFF

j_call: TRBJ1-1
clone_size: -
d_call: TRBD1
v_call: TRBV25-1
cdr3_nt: TGTGCCAGCTCGCTTACAGGGGGCTGGACTGAAGCTTTCTTT
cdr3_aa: CASSLTGGWTEAFF

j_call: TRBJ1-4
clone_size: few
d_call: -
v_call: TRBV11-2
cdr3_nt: TGTGCCAGCAGCGTACAGGGTTTACTTGCAACTAATGAAAAACTGTTTTTT
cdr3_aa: CASSVQGLLATNEKLFF

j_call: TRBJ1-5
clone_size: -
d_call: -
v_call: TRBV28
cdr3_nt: TGTGCCAGCAGTTTAGGGGGTCAGCCCCAGCATTTT
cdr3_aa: CASSLGGQPQHF